The rows below give T cell receptor beta chains drawn from one sample of a study of cytomegalovirus exposure and HLA in healthy donors. The assay was immunoSEQ multiplex PCR, and TCRdb's table has in-frame clones only and misses some. The table has about 160,000 clones, roughly 80% seen once. Sequencing used PBMCs. These TCRs come from a man younger than 45 in good health and CMV-seronegative. CDR3s include the opening cysteine and the closing phenylalanine or tryptophan. Fields, in order: J gene, D gene, V gene, CDR3 DNA, CDR3 protein. A D gene is named only where the DNA matches it firmly.

j_gene: TRBJ2-2
d_gene: .
v_gene: TRBV4-3
CDR3nt: TGCGCCAGCAGCCCGGCAGGGATTCTCACCGGGGAGCTGTTTTTT
CDR3aa: CASSPAGILTGELFF

j_gene: TRBJ1-2
d_gene: .
v_gene: TRBV19
CDR3nt: TGTGCCAGTAGTGTTGGGGGACACAGCCAATTTGGCTACACCTTC
CDR3aa: CASSVGGHSQFGYTF

j_gene: TRBJ1-6
d_gene: .
v_gene: TRBV6-6
CDR3nt: TGTGCCAGCCTGTCACGGGGTAATTCACCCCTCCACTTT
CDR3aa: CASLSRGNSPLHF

j_gene: TRBJ2-3
d_gene: .
v_gene: TRBV7-8
CDR3nt: TGTGCCAGCAGCTTACAGGGGACAGATACGCAGTATTTT
CDR3aa: CASSLQGTDTQYF

j_gene: TRBJ2-7
d_gene: TRBD1
v_gene: TRBV4-3
CDR3nt: TGCGCCAGCAGCCAAGATCGGACAGGGGGCGCATACCCGCCCTACGAGCAGTACTTC
CDR3aa: CASSQDRTGGAYPPYEQYF

j_gene: TRBJ2-1
d_gene: .
v_gene: TRBV28
CDR3nt: TGTGCCAGCAGTTTATCCGGGAAGGTCGAGCAGTTCTTC
CDR3aa: CASSLSGKVEQFF

j_gene: TRBJ2-3
d_gene: TRBD2
v_gene: TRBV4-2
CDR3nt: TGTGCCAGCAGCCAAGTTTCCGGACTAGCGGGCCTGAGCACAGATACGCAGTATTTT
CDR3aa: CASSQVSGLAGLSTDTQYF

j_gene: TRBJ2-7
d_gene: .
v_gene: TRBV27
CDR3nt: TGTGCCAGCAGTGAGGGACTTTACGAGCAGTACTTC
CDR3aa: CASSEGLYEQYF

j_gene: TRBJ2-3
d_gene: .
v_gene: TRBV6-6
CDR3nt: TGTGCCAGCACTCCCCTAGGCGCAGATACGCAGTATTTT
CDR3aa: CASTPLGADTQYF

j_gene: TRBJ2-7
d_gene: TRBD1
v_gene: TRBV7-2
CDR3nt: TGTGCCAGCAGCTTAGAGGGACAGGGGCCCTACGAGCAGTACTTC
CDR3aa: CASSLEGQGPYEQYF

j_gene: TRBJ1-1
d_gene: .
v_gene: TRBV5-5
CDR3nt: TGTGCCAGCAGCCCAGGGTTGGGCCAGAACACTGAAGCTTTCTTT
CDR3aa: CASSPGLGQNTEAFF

j_gene: TRBJ2-7
d_gene: TRBD1
v_gene: TRBV7-8
CDR3nt: TGTGCCAGCAGCCAGAGATCTCATGACAGGGCTCACGAGCAGTACTTC
CDR3aa: CASSQRSHDRAHEQYF

j_gene: TRBJ2-7
d_gene: .
v_gene: TRBV12-5
CDR3nt: TGTGCTACCCCGGTGCTCTCCTCCTACGAGCAGTACTTC
CDR3aa: CATPVLSSYEQYF

j_gene: TRBJ1-5
d_gene: .
v_gene: TRBV28
CDR3nt: TGTGCCAGCAGTTTAGGGGGGTGGGGATCCTATCAGCCCCAGCATTTT
CDR3aa: CASSLGGWGSYQPQHF

j_gene: TRBJ2-3
d_gene: .
v_gene: TRBV7-9
CDR3nt: TGTGCCAGCAGCTTAGCTCCAGGAACAGATACGCAGTATTTT
CDR3aa: CASSLAPGTDTQYF

j_gene: TRBJ1-2
d_gene: TRBD1
v_gene: TRBV19
CDR3nt: TGTGCCAGTAGCGGGACAGGGTTTTCCCATGGCTACACCTTC
CDR3aa: CASSGTGFSHGYTF